The clone carrying this T cell receptor beta chain appeared a few times. The antigen remains unidentified. With 60 Vbeta and 13 Jbeta primers, the PCR was carried out. Sequencing used immunoSEQ multiplex PCR; TCRdb keeps in-frame clones, though not all of them. The sample carries about 140,000 clones, 70% to 85% recorded once. These data are taken from a study of cytomegalovirus exposure and HLA in healthy donors. Study-wide context: A prior analysis found 117 million unique TCR beta sequences from 150 million to 200 million T cells.

Broader study findings: Presence/absence analyses assumed roughly uniform sequencing depth across donors, which may not hold. A later analysis reportedly identified an Asian-associated ancestry cluster as carrying fewer N-insertions than the 666-donor mean.

There are 11 residues in the CDR3. Trimming took 4 bases from V and 7 from J, leaving 8 bases between them. Germline V gene data show CDR1 as MNHEY and CDR2 as SVGAGI. The TCR was taken from a man between 25 and 39 years old in good health and CMV-seropositive. This chain joins TRBV6-5 and TRBJ2-7, with D perhaps TRBD1 (6 bases). Sequencing used PBMCs. Written as DNA, the CDR3 is TGTGCCAGCAGTTCCGGACAGGAGCAGTACTTC. This encodes CASSSGQEQYF.